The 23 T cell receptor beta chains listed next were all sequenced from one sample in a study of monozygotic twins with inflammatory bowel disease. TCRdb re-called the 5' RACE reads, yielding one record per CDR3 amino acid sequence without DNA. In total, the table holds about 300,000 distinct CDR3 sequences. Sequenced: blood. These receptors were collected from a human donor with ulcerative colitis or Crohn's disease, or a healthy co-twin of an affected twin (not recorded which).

The CDR3 spells CSARVSQGASEAFF. The chain joins TRBV20-1 to TRBJ1-1; the TCRdb D gene call, TRBD1, has no DNA to confirm it. The CDR3 runs 14 residues. CDR1 is DFQATT and CDR2 is SNEGSKA in the germline V gene (reference sequence).

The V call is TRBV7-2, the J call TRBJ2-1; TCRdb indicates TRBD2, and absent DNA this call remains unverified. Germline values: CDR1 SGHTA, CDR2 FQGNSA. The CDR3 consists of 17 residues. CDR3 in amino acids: CASSLGGGAFIGYEQFF.

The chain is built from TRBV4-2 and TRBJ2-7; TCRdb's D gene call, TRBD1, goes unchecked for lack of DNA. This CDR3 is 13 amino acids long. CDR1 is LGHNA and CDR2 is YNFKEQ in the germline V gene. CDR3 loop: CASSPRSSYEQYF.

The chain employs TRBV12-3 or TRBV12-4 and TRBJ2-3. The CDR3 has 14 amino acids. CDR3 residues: CASSRTADSDTQYF.

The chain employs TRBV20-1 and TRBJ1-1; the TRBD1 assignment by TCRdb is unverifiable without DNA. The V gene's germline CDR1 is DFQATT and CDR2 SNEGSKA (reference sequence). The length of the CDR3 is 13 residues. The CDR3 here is CSARQWTDTEAFF.

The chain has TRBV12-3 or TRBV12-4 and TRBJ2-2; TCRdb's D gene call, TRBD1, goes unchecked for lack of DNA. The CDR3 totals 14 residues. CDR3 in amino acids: CASRNNTGSGELFF.

This CDR3 reads CAISEGQAHTGELFF. V usage is TRBV10-3 and J usage is TRBJ2-2; as DNA is missing, the TRBD1 call by TCRdb cannot be tested. The length of the CDR3 is 15 residues. From germline, CDR1 is ENHRY and CDR2 SYGVKD.

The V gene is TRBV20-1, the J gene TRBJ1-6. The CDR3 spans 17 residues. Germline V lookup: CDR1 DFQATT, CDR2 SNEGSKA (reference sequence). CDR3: CSARDQRGAGWNSPLHF.

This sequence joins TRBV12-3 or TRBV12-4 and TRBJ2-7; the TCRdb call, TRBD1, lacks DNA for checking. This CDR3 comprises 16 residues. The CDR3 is CASSYGQGVGVYEQYF.

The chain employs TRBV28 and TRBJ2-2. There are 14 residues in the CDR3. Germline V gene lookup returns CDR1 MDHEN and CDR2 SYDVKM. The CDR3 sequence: CASGGPMNTGELFF.

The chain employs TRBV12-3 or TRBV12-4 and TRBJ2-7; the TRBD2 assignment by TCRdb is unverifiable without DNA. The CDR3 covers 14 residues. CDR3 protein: CASRAAGGSYEQYF.

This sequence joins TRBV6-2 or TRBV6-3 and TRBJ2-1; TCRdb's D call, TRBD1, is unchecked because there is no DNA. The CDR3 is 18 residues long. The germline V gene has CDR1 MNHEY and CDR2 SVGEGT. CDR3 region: CASSYSGTTTYFYNEQFF.

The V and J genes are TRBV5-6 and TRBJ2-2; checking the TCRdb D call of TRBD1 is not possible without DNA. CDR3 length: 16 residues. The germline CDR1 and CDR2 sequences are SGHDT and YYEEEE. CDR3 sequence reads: CASRHYRARYTGELFF. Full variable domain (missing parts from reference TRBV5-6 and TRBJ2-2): DAGVTQSPTHLIKTRGQQVTLRCSPKSGHDTVSWYQQALGQGPQFIFQYYEEEERQRGNFPDRFSGHQFPNYSSELNVNALLLGDSALYLCASRHYRARYTGELFFGEGSRLTVL.

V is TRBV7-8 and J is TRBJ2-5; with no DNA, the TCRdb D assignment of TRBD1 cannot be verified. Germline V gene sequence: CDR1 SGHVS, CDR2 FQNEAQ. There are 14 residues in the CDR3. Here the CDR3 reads CASSPRRGQETQYF.

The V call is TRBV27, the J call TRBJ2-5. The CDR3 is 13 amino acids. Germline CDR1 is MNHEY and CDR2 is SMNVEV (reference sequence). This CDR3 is CASSPYFQETQYF.

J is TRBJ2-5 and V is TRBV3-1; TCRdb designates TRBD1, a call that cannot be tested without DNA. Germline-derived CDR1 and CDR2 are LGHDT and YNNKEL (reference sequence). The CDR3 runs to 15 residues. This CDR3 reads CASTRSGQVSETQYF.

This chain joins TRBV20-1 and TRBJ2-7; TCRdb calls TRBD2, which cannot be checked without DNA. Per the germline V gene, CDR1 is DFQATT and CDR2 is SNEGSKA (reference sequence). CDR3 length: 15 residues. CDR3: CSGSGEGRGSYEQYF.

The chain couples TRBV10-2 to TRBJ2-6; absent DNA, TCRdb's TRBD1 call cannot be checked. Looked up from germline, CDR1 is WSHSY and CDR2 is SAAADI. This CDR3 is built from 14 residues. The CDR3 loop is CASRTGSRANVLTF.

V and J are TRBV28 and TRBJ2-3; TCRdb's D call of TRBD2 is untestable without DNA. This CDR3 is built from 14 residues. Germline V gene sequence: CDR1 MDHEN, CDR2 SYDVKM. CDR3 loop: CASSRYLGTDTQYF.

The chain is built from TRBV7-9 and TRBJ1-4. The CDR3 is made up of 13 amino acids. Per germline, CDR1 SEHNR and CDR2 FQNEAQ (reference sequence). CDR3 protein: CASRKSLNEKLFF. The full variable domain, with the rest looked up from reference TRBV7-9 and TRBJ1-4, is DTGVSQNPRHKITKRGQNVTFRCDPISEHNRLYWYRQTLGQGPEFLTYFQNEAQLEKSRLLSDRFSAERPKGSFSTLEIQRTEQGDSAMYLCASRKSLNEKLFFGSGTQLSVL.

CDR3 sequence reads: CASSFTQGPETQYF. The chain joins TRBV5-1 to TRBJ2-5; TCRdb selects TRBD1, and the lack of DNA leaves this call unchecked. The CDR3 has 14 residues. Germline V gene data show CDR1 as SGHRS and CDR2 as YFSETQ.

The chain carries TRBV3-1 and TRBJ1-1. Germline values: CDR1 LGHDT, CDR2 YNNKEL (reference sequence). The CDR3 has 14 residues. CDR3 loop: CASSQDSKSTEAFF. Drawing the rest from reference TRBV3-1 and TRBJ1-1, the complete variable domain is DTAVSQTPKYLVTQMGNDKSIKCEQNLGHDTMYWYKQDSKKFLKIMFSYNNKELIINETVPNRFSPKSPDKAHLNLHINSLELGDSAVYFCASSQDSKSTEAFFGQGTRLTVV.

The chain's CDR3 is CASSPTGYTEAFF. The gene calls are TRBV5-1 and TRBJ1-1. The CDR3 is made up of 13 amino acids. Per germline, CDR1 SGHRS and CDR2 YFSETQ.